A selection of T cell receptor beta chains follows, all from one sample in a study of graft-versus-host responses after intestinal transplantation. Measured with immunoSEQ multiplex PCR; TCRdb has only the in-frame clones, and not every one. The sample contains tens of thousands of clones, roughly nine tenths of which appear only once. Antigens of these TCRs are unknown. Sequencing used unstimulated CD8+ T cells sorted from spleen or lymph node cells, obtained before intestinal transplant. The source is a human donor who received an intestinal transplant. CDR3s include the opening cysteine and the closing phenylalanine or tryptophan. A D gene is named only where the DNA matches it firmly. Size is omitted from some rows. Given values are once, few, many or a class for expanded clones.

v_call: TRBV5-1; d_call: NA; clone_size: NA; j_call: TRBJ1-1; cdr3_nt: TGCGCCAGCAGTCGTACCAGGGGAAGTCTGACTGAAGCTTTCTTT; cdr3_aa: CASSRTRGSLTEAFF
v_call: TRBV15; d_call: NA; clone_size: NA; j_call: TRBJ1-1; cdr3_nt: TGTGCCACCAGCAGAGATAGAGCGTTGGACACTGAAGCTTTCTTT; cdr3_aa: CATSRDRALDTEAFF
v_call: TRBV6-5; d_call: TRBD2; clone_size: NA; j_call: TRBJ2-7; cdr3_nt: TGTGCCAGCAGTTCTACGGGAGGGCCGCTCGACGAGCAGTACTTC; cdr3_aa: CASSSTGGPLDEQYF
v_call: TRBV6-1; d_call: NA; clone_size: NA; j_call: TRBJ1-3; cdr3_nt: TGTGCCAGCACCCCCGGGAGGGTGGTCGCCATATATTTT; cdr3_aa: CASTPGRVVAIYF
v_call: TRBV13; d_call: TRBD2; clone_size: NA; j_call: TRBJ2-3; cdr3_nt: TGTGCCAGCAGCCCCGACGGGGGGGCCAAGCAGTATTTT; cdr3_aa: CASSPDGGAKQYF
v_call: TRBV6-5; d_call: TRBD2; clone_size: NA; j_call: TRBJ2-7; cdr3_nt: TGTGCCAGCAGCACAACGTGGGGGGGGTCCAAGTACTTC; cdr3_aa: CASSTTWGGSKYF
v_call: TRBV4-1; d_call: TRBD1; clone_size: medium-sized; j_call: TRBJ1-5; cdr3_nt: TGCGCCAGCAGCCAAGATCCCTTTCGTTACAGGGGGCGTAATCAGCCCCAGCATTTT; cdr3_aa: CASSQDPFRYRGRNQPQHF
v_call: TRBV13; d_call: TRBD2; clone_size: NA; j_call: TRBJ2-7; cdr3_nt: TGTGCCAGCAGCTCTCTAGCGGACCCCTACGAGCAGTACTTC; cdr3_aa: CASSSLADPYEQYF
v_call: TRBV6-1; d_call: NA; clone_size: NA; j_call: TRBJ2-7; cdr3_nt: TGTGCCAGCAGTGAACGGGACACGTTAATCTACGAGCAGTACTTC; cdr3_aa: CASSERDTLIYEQYF
v_call: TRBV4-2; d_call: TRBD1; clone_size: NA; j_call: TRBJ2-7; cdr3_nt: TGTGCCAGCAGCCAAGAATGGCAGGGGGCCCTATACGAGCAGTACTTC; cdr3_aa: CASSQEWQGALYEQYF
v_call: TRBV7-8; d_call: TRBD1; clone_size: NA; j_call: TRBJ1-5; cdr3_nt: TGTGCCAGCAGCCGAAACGGACAGGAGTTGGTTAGCAATCAGCCCCAGCATTTT; cdr3_aa: CASSRNGQELVSNQPQHF
v_call: TRBV5-8; d_call: NA; clone_size: NA; j_call: TRBJ1-5; cdr3_nt: TGTGCCAGCAGCTTTGGGAGCCCCAATCAGCCCCAGCATTTT; cdr3_aa: CASSFGSPNQPQHF
v_call: TRBV28; d_call: NA; clone_size: few; j_call: TRBJ2-2; cdr3_nt: TGTGCCAGCAGTTTGTCAGGGGAAGGGACCGGGGAGCTGTTTTTT; cdr3_aa: CASSLSGEGTGELFF
v_call: TRBV10-2; d_call: TRBD1; clone_size: NA; j_call: TRBJ2-7; cdr3_nt: TGCGCCAGCAGTGAGGGACAGGGGGCCTACGAGCAGTACTTC; cdr3_aa: CASSEGQGAYEQYF
v_call: TRBV4-1; d_call: NA; clone_size: once; j_call: TRBJ2-2; cdr3_nt: TGCGCCAGCAGCCAATGGAGCGGGAACACCGGGGAGCTGTTTTTT; cdr3_aa: CASSQWSGNTGELFF
v_call: TRBV4-1; d_call: NA; clone_size: NA; j_call: TRBJ2-7; cdr3_nt: TGCGCCAGCAGCCCAAACCCGGCGGGGAACGAGCAGTACTTC; cdr3_aa: CASSPNPAGNEQYF
v_call: TRBV11-2; d_call: TRBD1; clone_size: NA; j_call: TRBJ2-1; cdr3_nt: TGTGCCAGCAGCTCCCCAGGGGGCAATGAGCAGTTCTTC; cdr3_aa: CASSSPGGNEQFF
v_call: TRBV28; d_call: NA; clone_size: NA; j_call: TRBJ1-1; cdr3_nt: TGTGCCAGCAGTTTACCCAAGCTTCTGGGCGCTGAAGCTTTCTTT; cdr3_aa: CASSLPKLLGAEAFF
v_call: TRBV6-1; d_call: TRBD1; clone_size: NA; j_call: TRBJ1-5; cdr3_nt: TGTGCCAGCAGGAACCGGGACAGTATCAATCAGCCCCAGCATTTT; cdr3_aa: CASRNRDSINQPQHF
v_call: TRBV6-6; d_call: NA; clone_size: NA; j_call: TRBJ1-5; cdr3_nt: TGTGCCAGCAGTTACGGCAGGGAAGGTCAGCCCCAGCATTTT; cdr3_aa: CASSYGREGQPQHF
v_call: TRBV28; d_call: NA; clone_size: NA; j_call: TRBJ2-7; cdr3_nt: TGTGCCAGCAGTCGGGGTCCGGGCCAAGCTGCCTACGAGCAGTACTTC; cdr3_aa: CASSRGPGQAAYEQYF
v_call: TRBV19; d_call: NA; clone_size: NA; j_call: TRBJ1-5; cdr3_nt: TGTGCCAGGGGGGCGCGCGACAATCAGCCCCAGCATTTT; cdr3_aa: CARGARDNQPQHF
v_call: TRBV5-1; d_call: TRBD2; clone_size: NA; j_call: TRBJ2-7; cdr3_nt: TGCGCCAGCAGCTTAGCTAGCGGGCGCTACGAGCAGTACTTC; cdr3_aa: CASSLASGRYEQYF
v_call: TRBV28; d_call: TRBD2; clone_size: NA; j_call: TRBJ2-7; cdr3_nt: TGTGCCAGCAGTTCCCTAGCGGCTCCCTACGAGCAGTACTTC; cdr3_aa: CASSSLAAPYEQYF
v_call: TRBV4-2; d_call: NA; clone_size: NA; j_call: TRBJ2-7; cdr3_nt: TGTGCCAGCAGCCAAGCTGAATGGACAGCGATCCACGAGCAGTACTTC; cdr3_aa: CASSQAEWTAIHEQYF
v_call: TRBV21-1; d_call: NA; clone_size: NA; j_call: TRBJ2-3; cdr3_nt: TGTCCGGGAGCACCCACAGATACGCAGTATTTT; cdr3_aa: CPGAPTDTQYF
v_call: TRBV29-1; d_call: NA; clone_size: NA; j_call: TRBJ2-1; cdr3_nt: TGCAGCGTACCCCGGGATGGCGCAGAAAATGAGCAGTTCTTC; cdr3_aa: CSVPRDGAENEQFF
v_call: TRBV30; d_call: NA; clone_size: once; j_call: TRBJ1-1; cdr3_nt: TGTGCCCTGGGGTCGGCGGGGATTGGGGCTGAAGCTTTCTTT; cdr3_aa: CALGSAGIGAEAFF
v_call: TRBV7-9; d_call: NA; clone_size: NA; j_call: TRBJ2-3; cdr3_nt: TGTGCCAGCAGCTTAACTCTATACGGGAGCTACCAAGACACAGATACGCAGTATTTT; cdr3_aa: CASSLTLYGSYQDTDTQYF
v_call: TRBV7-8; d_call: TRBD2; clone_size: NA; j_call: TRBJ2-7; cdr3_nt: TGTGCCAGCAGCTTAACTAGCGGGGGGTGGTACGAGCAGTACTTC; cdr3_aa: CASSLTSGGWYEQYF
v_call: TRBV5-1; d_call: TRBD1; clone_size: NA; j_call: TRBJ2-2; cdr3_nt: TGCGCCAGCAGCTTGGTCGGGACAGGGCCAAACACCGGGGAGCTGTTTTTT; cdr3_aa: CASSLVGTGPNTGELFF
v_call: TRBV5-1; d_call: NA; clone_size: NA; j_call: TRBJ2-5; cdr3_nt: TGCGCCAGCAGCTTATTAATACCAGGTTTTAAAGAGACCCAGTACTTC; cdr3_aa: CASSLLIPGFKETQYF
v_call: TRBV11-2; d_call: NA; clone_size: NA; j_call: TRBJ2-7; cdr3_nt: TGTGCCAGCAGCTTAGAATGGGGGGTCTTAGTGGAGCAGTACTTC; cdr3_aa: CASSLEWGVLVEQYF
v_call: TRBV7-8; d_call: NA; clone_size: NA; j_call: TRBJ2-3; cdr3_nt: TGTGCCAGCAGCTTAATCTTTCCTACCGCCACAGATACGCAGTATTTT; cdr3_aa: CASSLIFPTATDTQYF
v_call: TRBV13; d_call: NA; clone_size: once; j_call: TRBJ1-1; cdr3_nt: TGTGCCAGCAGCCGGAGCCTTAGACGGGCAAAGACAGCGGAAGCTTTCTTT; cdr3_aa: CASSRSLRRAKTAEAFF
v_call: TRBV19; d_call: NA; clone_size: NA; j_call: TRBJ2-7; cdr3_nt: TGTGCCAGTAGTATTTCAGGGCCCTACGAGCAGTACTTC; cdr3_aa: CASSISGPYEQYF
v_call: TRBV5-4; d_call: TRBD1; clone_size: NA; j_call: TRBJ1-2; cdr3_nt: TGTGCCAGCAGCTTGGGCAGGGGGCAGGAGGGCTACACCTTC; cdr3_aa: CASSLGRGQEGYTF
v_call: TRBV2; d_call: TRBD1; clone_size: NA; j_call: TRBJ1-2; cdr3_nt: TGTGCCAGAGAAAAGAAGGGGGCAGAAGCTAACTATGGCTACACCTTC; cdr3_aa: CAREKKGAEANYGYTF
v_call: TRBV10-3; d_call: TRBD1; clone_size: NA; j_call: TRBJ1-1; cdr3_nt: TGTGCCATCAGGGACAGGTCGAACACTGAAGCTTTCTTT; cdr3_aa: CAIRDRSNTEAFF